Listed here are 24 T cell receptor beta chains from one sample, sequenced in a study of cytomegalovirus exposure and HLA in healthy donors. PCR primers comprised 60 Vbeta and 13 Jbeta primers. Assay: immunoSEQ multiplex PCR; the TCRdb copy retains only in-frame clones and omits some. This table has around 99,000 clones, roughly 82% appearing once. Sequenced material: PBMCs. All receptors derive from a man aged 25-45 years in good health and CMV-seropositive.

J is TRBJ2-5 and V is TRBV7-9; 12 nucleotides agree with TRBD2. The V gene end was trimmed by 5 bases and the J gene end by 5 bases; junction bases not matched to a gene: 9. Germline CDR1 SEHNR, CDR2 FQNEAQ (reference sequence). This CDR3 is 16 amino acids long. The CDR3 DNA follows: TGTGCCAGCAGCCCGGCTAGCGGGGGGGCCGGGGAGACCCAGTACTTC. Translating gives CASSPASGGAGETQYF.

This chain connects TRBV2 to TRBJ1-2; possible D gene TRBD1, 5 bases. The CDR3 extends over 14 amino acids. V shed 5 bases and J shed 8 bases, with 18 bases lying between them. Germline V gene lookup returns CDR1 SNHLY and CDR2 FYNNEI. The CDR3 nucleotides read TGTGCCAGCAGTCTACAGGTCGCTTCGTCCGGCTACACCTTC. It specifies CASSLQVASSGYTF.

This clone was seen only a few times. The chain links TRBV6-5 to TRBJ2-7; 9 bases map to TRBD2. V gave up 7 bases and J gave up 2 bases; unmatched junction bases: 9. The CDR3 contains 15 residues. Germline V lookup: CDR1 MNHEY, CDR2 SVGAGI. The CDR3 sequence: CASTEAAGGTYEQYF. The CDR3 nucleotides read TGTGCCAGCACCGAAGCGGCGGGGGGGACCTACGAGCAGTACTTC.

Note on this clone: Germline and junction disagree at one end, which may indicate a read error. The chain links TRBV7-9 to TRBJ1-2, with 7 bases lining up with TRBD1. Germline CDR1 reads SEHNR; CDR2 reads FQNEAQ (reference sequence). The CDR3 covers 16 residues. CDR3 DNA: TGTTCCAGCAGCTTAGCGGAGACAGGGACTTCCTATGGCTACACCTTC. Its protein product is CSSSLAETGTSYGYTF.

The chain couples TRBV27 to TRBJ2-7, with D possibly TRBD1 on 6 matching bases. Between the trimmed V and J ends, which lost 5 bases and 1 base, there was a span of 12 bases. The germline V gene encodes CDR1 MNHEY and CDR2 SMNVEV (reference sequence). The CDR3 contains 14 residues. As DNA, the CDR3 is TGTGCCAGCAGTCCGTGGACAGATTCCTACGAGCAGTACTTC. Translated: CASSPWTDSYEQYF.

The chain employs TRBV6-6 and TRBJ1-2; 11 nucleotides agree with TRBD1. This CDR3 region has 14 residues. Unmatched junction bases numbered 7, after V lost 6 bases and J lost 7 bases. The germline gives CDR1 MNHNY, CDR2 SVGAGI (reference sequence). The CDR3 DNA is TGTGCCAGCAGCCCCGGGACAGGGGGTAGTGGCTACACCTTC. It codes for CASSPGTGGSGYTF.

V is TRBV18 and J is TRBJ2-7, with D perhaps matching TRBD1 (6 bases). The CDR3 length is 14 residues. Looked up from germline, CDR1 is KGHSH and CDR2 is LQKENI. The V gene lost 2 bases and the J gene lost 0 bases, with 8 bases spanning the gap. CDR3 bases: TGTGCCAGCTCACCAAAACAGGGCTCCTACGAGCAGTACTTC. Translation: CASSPKQGSYEQYF. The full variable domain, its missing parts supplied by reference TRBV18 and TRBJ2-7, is NAGVMQNPRHLVRRRGQEARLRCSPMKGHSHVYWYRQLPEEGLKFMVYLQKENIIDESGMPKERFSAEFPKEGPSILRIQQVVRGDSAAYFCASSPKQGSYEQYFGPGTRLTVT.

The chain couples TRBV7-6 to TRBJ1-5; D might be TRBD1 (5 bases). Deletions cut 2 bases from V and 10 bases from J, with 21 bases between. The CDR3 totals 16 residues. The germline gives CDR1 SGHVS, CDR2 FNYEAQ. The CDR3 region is CASSLSPGGTMHPQHF. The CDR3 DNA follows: TGTGCCAGCAGCTTATCACCGGGGGGTACTATGCATCCCCAGCATTTT.

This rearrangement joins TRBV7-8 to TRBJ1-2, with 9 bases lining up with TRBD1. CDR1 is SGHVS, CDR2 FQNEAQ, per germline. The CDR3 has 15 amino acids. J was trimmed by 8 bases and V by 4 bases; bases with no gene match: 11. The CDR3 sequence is CASSSLPQGAKGYTF. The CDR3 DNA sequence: TGTGCCAGCAGCTCCTTACCACAGGGGGCGAAGGGCTACACCTTC.

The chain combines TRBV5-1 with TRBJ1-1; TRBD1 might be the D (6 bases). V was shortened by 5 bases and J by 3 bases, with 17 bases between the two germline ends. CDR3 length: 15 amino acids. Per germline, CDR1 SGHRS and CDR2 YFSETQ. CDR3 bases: TGCGCCAGCAGAGGCCAAACAGGGAGTTACACTGAAGCTTTCTTT. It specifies CASRGQTGSYTEAFF.

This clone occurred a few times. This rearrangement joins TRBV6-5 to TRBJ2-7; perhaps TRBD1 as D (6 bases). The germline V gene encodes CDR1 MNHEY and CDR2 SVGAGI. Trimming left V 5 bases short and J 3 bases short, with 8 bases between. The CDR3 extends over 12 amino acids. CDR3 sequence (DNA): TGTGCCAGCAGTCCACAGGGCTACGAGCAGTACTTC. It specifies CASSPQGYEQYF.

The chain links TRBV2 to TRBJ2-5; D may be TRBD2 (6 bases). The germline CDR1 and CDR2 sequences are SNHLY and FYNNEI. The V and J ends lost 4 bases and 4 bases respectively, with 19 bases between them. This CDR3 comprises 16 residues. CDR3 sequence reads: CASSVGGPRPTETQYF. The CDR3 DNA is TGTGCCAGCAGTGTAGGAGGGCCACGCCCCACAGAGACCCAGTACTTC.

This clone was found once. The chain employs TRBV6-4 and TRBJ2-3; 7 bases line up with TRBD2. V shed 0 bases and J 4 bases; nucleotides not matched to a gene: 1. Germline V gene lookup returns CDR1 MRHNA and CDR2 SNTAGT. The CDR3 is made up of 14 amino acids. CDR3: CASSDSAGADTQYF. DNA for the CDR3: TGTGCCAGCAGTGACTCGGCGGGGGCAGATACGCAGTATTTT.

In DNA, the CDR3 is TGTGCCAGCAGCGTAGCTAGAGTCCTAGCACCGGATACGCAGTATTTT. This encodes CASSVARVLAPDTQYF. The genes are TRBV9 and TRBJ2-3; tentative D call: TRBD2 (5 bases). This CDR3 spans 16 amino acids. Germline V gene sequence: CDR1 SGDLS, CDR2 YYNGEE. The V and J ends lost 0 bases and 6 bases respectively, with 17 bases between them.

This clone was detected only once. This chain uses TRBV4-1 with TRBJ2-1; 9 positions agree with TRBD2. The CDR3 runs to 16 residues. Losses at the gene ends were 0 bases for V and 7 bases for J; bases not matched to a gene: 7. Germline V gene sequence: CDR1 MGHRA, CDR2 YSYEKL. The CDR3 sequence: CASSQERRGGLNEQFF. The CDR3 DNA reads TGCGCCAGCAGCCAAGAACGGCGGGGGGGGCTTAATGAGCAGTTCTTC.

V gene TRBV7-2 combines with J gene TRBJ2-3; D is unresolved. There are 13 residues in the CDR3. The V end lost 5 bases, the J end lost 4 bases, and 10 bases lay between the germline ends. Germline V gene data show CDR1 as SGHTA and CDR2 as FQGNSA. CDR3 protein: CASSVRHSDTQYF. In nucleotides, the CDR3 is TGTGCCAGCAGCGTCCGTCACTCAGATACGCAGTATTTT.

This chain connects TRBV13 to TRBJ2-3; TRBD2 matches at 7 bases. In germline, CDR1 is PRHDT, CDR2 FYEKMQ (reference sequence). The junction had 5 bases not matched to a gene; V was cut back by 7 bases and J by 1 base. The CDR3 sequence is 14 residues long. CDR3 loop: CASKLRGGTDTQYF. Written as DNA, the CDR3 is TGTGCCAGCAAGCTACGGGGGGGCACAGATACGCAGTATTTT.

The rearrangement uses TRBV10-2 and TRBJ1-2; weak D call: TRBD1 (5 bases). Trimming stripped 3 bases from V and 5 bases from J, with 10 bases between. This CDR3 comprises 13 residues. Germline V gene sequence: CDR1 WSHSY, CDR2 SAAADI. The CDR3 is CASSEAEGYGYTF. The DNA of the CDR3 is TGCGCCAGCAGTGAAGCGGAGGGGTATGGCTACACCTTC.

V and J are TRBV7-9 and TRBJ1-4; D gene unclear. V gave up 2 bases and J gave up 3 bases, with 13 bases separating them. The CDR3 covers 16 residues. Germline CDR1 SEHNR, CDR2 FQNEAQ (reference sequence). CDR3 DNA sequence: TGTGCCAGCAGCTTATCATCCACAGTGGCTAATGAAAAACTGTTTTTT. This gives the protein CASSLSSTVANEKLFF. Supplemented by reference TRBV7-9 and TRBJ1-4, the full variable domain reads DTGVSQNPRHKITKRGQNVTFRCDPISEHNRLYWYRQTLGQGPEFLTYFQNEAQLEKSRLLSDRFSAERPKGSFSTLEIQRTEQGDSAMYLCASSLSSTVANEKLFFGSGTQLSVL.

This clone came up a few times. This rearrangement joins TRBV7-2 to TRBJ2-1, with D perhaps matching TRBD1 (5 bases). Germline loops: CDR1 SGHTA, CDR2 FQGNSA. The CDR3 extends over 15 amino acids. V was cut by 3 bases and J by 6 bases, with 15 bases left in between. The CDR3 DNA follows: TGTGCCAGCAGCTTGATGGGGCCGTTTAGCAATGAGCAGTTCTTC. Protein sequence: CASSLMGPFSNEQFF.

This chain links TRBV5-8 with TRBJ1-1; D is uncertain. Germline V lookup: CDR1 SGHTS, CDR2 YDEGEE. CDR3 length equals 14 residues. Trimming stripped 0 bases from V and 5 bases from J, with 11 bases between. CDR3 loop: CASSLGRGLTEAFF. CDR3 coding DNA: TGTGCCAGCAGCTTGGGGCGAGGGCTTACTGAAGCTTTCTTT.

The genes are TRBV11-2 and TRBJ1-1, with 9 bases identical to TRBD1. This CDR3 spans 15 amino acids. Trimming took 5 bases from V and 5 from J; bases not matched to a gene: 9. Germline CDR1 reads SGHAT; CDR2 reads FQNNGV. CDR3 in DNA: TGTGCCAGCAGCCGAGGGACAGGGAGGGATACTGAAGCTTTCTTT. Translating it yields CASSRGTGRDTEAFF.

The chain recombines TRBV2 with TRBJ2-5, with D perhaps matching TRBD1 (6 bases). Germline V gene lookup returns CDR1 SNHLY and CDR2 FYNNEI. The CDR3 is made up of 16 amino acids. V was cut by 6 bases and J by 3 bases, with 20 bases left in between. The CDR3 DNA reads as TGTGCCAGCAGCCCCCCACAGGGAAGAGGCGAAGAGACCCAGTACTTC. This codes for CASSPPQGRGEETQYF.

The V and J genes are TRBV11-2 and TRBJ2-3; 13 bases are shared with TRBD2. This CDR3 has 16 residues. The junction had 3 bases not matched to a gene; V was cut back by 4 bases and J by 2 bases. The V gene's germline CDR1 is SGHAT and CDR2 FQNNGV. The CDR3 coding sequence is TGTGCCAGCAGCTCCGGACTAGCGGGGGTCACAGATACGCAGTATTTT. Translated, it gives CASSSGLAGVTDTQYF.